The rows below give T cell receptor beta chains drawn from one sample of a study of Ad26.COV2.S vaccination and SARS-CoV-2 variants. Using immunoSEQ multiplex PCR, the repertoire was profiled, and TCRdb retains in-frame clones only, with some absent. This repertoire shows 400,000 to 450,000 clones, 80% to 95% found once; its top ten account for 12%. The source was peripheral blood, collected in a trial of Ad26.COV2.S vaccine versus placebo. The source is a person between 18 and 65 years old who received the Ad26.COV2.S COVID-19 vaccine or a placebo. Each CDR3 is given without its conserved first and last residue.

TRBJ1-1	TRBV6-6	ASSTNTQGEAF
TRBJ2-1	TRBV3-1/TRBV3-2	ASSPPELHNEQF
TRBJ2-2	TRBV7-3	ASSSEGYTGELF
TRBJ2-1	TRBV28	ASSFRLIGYNEQF
TRBJ2-2	TRBV30	AWSVKGYGELF
TRBJ2-2	TRBV6-5	ASSLLATGELF
TRBJ2-3	TRBV28	ASSFTSGLGTDTQY
TRBJ2-7	TRBV5-1	ASSFGAGVYEQY
TRBJ2-1	TRBV30	AWSLLAGGPGEQF
TRBJ1-1	TRBV11-2	ASSLGPGTEAF